The 24 T cell receptor beta chains below all came from one sample that was sequenced in a study of blood T cell repertoires in COVID-19. Generated by immunoSEQ multiplex PCR, the TCRdb table keeps only in-frame clones and is missing some. The data show 45,000 to 60,000 clones, with 78% seen just once and roughly 6% held by the top ten. Sequencing input: PBMCs or T cells enriched from blood (not recorded which). These receptors came from a woman between 45 and 65 years old with acute COVID-19.

The CDR3 nucleotides read TGTGCCACCCAGGGTGGGAAGGGTTATGGCTACACCTTC. This codes for CATQGGKGYGYTF. The chain has TRBV6-5 and TRBJ1-2; a possible D gene is TRBD1 (5 bases). This CDR3 spans 13 amino acids. CDR1 and CDR2 (germline): MNHEY, SVGAGI. Trimming took off 10 bases at V and 5 bases at J, with 17 bases between the two ends.

The chain links TRBV2 to TRBJ1-4; 8 nucleotides agree with TRBD1. There are 13 residues in the CDR3. Germline CDR1 SNHLY, CDR2 FYNNEI. V shed 10 bases, J shed 7 bases, and the junction held 8 bases outside the gene matches. CDR3 amino acids: CAIRGQGGEKLFF. DNA of the CDR3: TGTGCCATCAGAGGACAGGGAGGTGAAAAACTGTTTTTT.

This clone was detected once. This chain links TRBV30 with TRBJ1-1; D is uncertain. The CDR3 spans 14 residues. V lost 8 bases to trimming and J lost 0 bases, with 16 bases between them. Germline-derived CDR1 and CDR2 are GTSNPN and SVGIG (reference sequence). CDR3 nucleotide sequence: TGTGCCACAAGGCGGGCTGGGGTGAACACTGAAGCTTTCTTT. This codes for CATRRAGVNTEAFF.

CDR3 residues: CASSLGGRGYTF. Written as DNA, the CDR3 is TGTGCCAGCAGCTTAGGAGGGAGGGGCTACACCTTC. The V gene is TRBV11-2, the J gene TRBJ1-2; D gene uncertain. The length of the CDR3 is 12 residues. The V gene's germline CDR1 is SGHAT and CDR2 FQNNGV. Trimming took off 1 base at V and 8 bases at J, with 8 bases between the two ends.

The sample holds a few counts of this clone. The chain combines TRBV30 with TRBJ1-6; D remains unclear. The V gene's germline CDR1 is GTSNPN and CDR2 SVGIG (reference sequence). The CDR3 length is 16 residues. Trimming shortened V by 2 bases and J by 6 bases, and 17 bases separated the two germline ends. The chain's CDR3 is CAWSFKDSWGNSPLHF. Written as DNA, the CDR3 is TGTGCCTGGAGTTTCAAGGACTCCTGGGGTAATTCACCCCTCCACTTT. Supplemented by reference TRBV30 and TRBJ1-6, the full variable domain reads SQTIHQWPATLVQPVGSPLSLECTVEGTSNPNLYWYRQAAGRGLQLLFYSVGIGQISSEVPQNLSASRPQDRQFILSSKKLLLSDSGFYLCAWSFKDSWGNSPLHFGNGTRLTVT.

The rearrangement links TRBV6-5 to TRBJ1-6, with unresolved D. The germline V gene encodes CDR1 MNHEY and CDR2 SVGAGI. Between the trimmed V and J ends, which lost 0 bases and 6 bases, there was a span of 9 bases. This CDR3 is built from 15 residues. CDR3 sequence reads: CASSYSIRVNSPLHF. CDR3 DNA: TGTGCCAGCAGTTACTCGATCCGGGTTAATTCACCCCTCCACTTT.

The chain uses TRBV7-9 and TRBJ1-1; D is undetermined. Germline CDR1 and CDR2: SEHNR and FQNEAQ (reference sequence). This CDR3 comprises 14 residues. The V and J ends lost 7 bases and 4 bases respectively, with 16 bases between them. The CDR3 DNA reads TGTGCCAGCACCGGTAGTCGGTACGGCACTGAAGCTTTCTTT. Translating it yields CASTGSRYGTEAFF.

The chain carries TRBV5-1 and TRBJ2-3; tentatively, D is TRBD1 (5 bases). Germline V gives CDR1 SGHRS, CDR2 YFSETQ. Trimming took off 5 bases at V and 0 bases at J, with 10 bases between the two ends. This CDR3 has 14 residues. The CDR3 loop is CASRAGPSTDTQYF. CDR3 bases: TGCGCCAGCAGAGCAGGGCCTAGCACAGATACGCAGTATTTT.

This sequence joins TRBV3-1 (or the pseudogene TRBV3-2) and TRBJ2-3; D remains unclear. Trimming took 4 bases from V and 0 from J, leaving 14 bases between them. The CDR3 consists of 16 residues. Germline-derived CDR1 and CDR2 are LGHDT and YNNKEL (reference sequence). CDR3: CASSPTRLGSTDTQYF. In DNA, the CDR3 is TGTGCCAGCAGCCCCACACGACTTGGGAGCACAGATACGCAGTATTTT.

The gene calls are TRBV19 and TRBJ2-7, with D possibly being TRBD1 (6 bases). Germline lookup yields CDR1 LNHDA and CDR2 SQIVND (reference sequence). CDR3 length: 14 residues. V shed 4 bases and J shed 3 bases, with 13 bases lying between them. The CDR3 DNA sequence: TGTGCCAGTAGTAATACCTGGGGGCTCTACGAGCAGTACTTC. Its protein is CASSNTWGLYEQYF.

V usage is TRBV6-1 and J usage is TRBJ1-2, with 10 nucleotides matching TRBD1. CDR1 is MNHNS and CDR2 is SASEGT in the germline V gene. Trimming removed 3 bases from V and 8 bases from J; junction bases left unmatched: 12. This CDR3 has 16 amino acids. The CDR3 here is CASSEGGTGDVGGYTF. CDR3 bases: TGTGCCAGCAGTGAGGGAGGGACAGGGGACGTAGGGGGCTACACCTTC.

The chain employs TRBV12-3 or TRBV12-4 and TRBJ1-2; the match to TRBD1 covers 8 bases. V shed 5 bases, J shed 6 bases, and the junction held 5 bases outside the gene matches. The CDR3 covers 13 residues. Written as DNA, the CDR3 is TGTGCCAGCAGTAGACAGGGGAGGGATGGCTACACCTTC. Translated: CASSRQGRDGYTF.

This chain links TRBV7-8 with TRBJ1-4, with D unclear. The germline V and J ends were trimmed by 5 bases and 6 bases, with 16 bases remaining between them. In germline, CDR1 is SGHVS, CDR2 FQNEAQ. This CDR3 region has 15 residues. CDR3 protein: CASSPQVGIDEKLFF. The DNA of the CDR3 is TGTGCCAGCAGCCCCCAGGTCGGGATAGATGAAAAACTGTTTTTT.

J is TRBJ2-1 and V is TRBV7-2; 12 nucleotides align to TRBD2. The CDR3 runs 16 residues. Germline values: CDR1 SGHTA, CDR2 FQGNSA. V dropped 5 bases and J dropped 4; count of bases not matched to a gene: 6. The chain's CDR3 is CASSVTSGGLYNEQFF. CDR3 sequence (DNA): TGTGCCAGCAGCGTGACTAGCGGGGGCCTTTACAATGAGCAGTTCTTC.

The rearrangement joins TRBV9 to TRBJ2-2; D is unclear. CDR1 and CDR2 from the germline V gene are SGDLS and YYNGEE. V lost 2 bases and J 4 bases, leaving 6 bases between the germline ends. CDR3 length: 13 residues. CDR3 amino acids: CASSVRSTGELFF. In nucleotides, the CDR3 is TGTGCCAGCAGCGTCCGGAGCACCGGGGAGCTGTTTTTT.

This chain uses TRBV7-5 with TRBJ1-4; the table's TRBD1 call for D was not verified on the DNA. TRBV7-5 has pseudogene status. The CDR3 is 13 amino acids. For the CDR3, the DNA is TGTGCCAGAAGCGGACAGGAAGGGGAAAAACTGTTTTTT. Amino acid sequence: CARSGQEGEKLFF.

The chain carries TRBV4-2 and TRBJ2-7, with 9 nucleotides matching TRBD2. V trimming: 2 bases; J trimming: 4 bases; junction bases outside the gene matches: 6. Germline-derived CDR1 and CDR2 are LGHNA and YNFKEQ. The CDR3 spans 15 residues. The CDR3 sequence is CASSQPSGALYEQYF. In nucleotides, the CDR3 is TGTGCCAGCAGCCAACCTAGCGGGGCTTTGTACGAGCAGTACTTC.

In this sample, this clone turned up a few times. The genes are TRBV24-1 and TRBJ2-7; TRBD1 agrees at 9 bases. The ends lost 4 bases at V and 3 bases at J; junction bases unmatched: 9. The germline CDR1 and CDR2 sequences are KGHDR and SFDVKD. This CDR3 comprises 16 residues. CDR3 region: CATSESLRDRVYEQYF. In DNA, the CDR3 is TGTGCCACCAGTGAAAGCCTCCGGGACAGGGTCTACGAGCAGTACTTC.

This sequence joins TRBV10-3 and TRBJ1-2; 7 bases are a match to TRBD1. CDR1 and CDR2 (germline): ENHRY, SYGVKD. The ends lost 5 bases at V and 8 bases at J; junction bases unmatched: 8. This CDR3 is 13 amino acids long. CDR3 bases: TGTGCCATCAGTAAGGACAGGCTTGGGGGCTACACCTTC. The encoded protein is CAISKDRLGGYTF.

In this sample, this clone turned up a few times. The J gene is TRBJ1-2, the V gene TRBV5-1, with unresolved D. Per germline, CDR1 SGHRS and CDR2 YFSETQ. Deletions cut 1 base from V and 6 bases from J, with 10 bases between. The CDR3 extends over 13 amino acids. CDR3 region: CASSLNSRDGYTF. CDR3 nucleotide sequence: TGCGCCAGCAGCTTGAATAGCCGGGATGGCTACACCTTC.

The chain combines TRBV28 with TRBJ2-7, with no clear D. The V and J ends lost 6 bases and 1 base respectively, with 10 bases between them. The CDR3 is 13 residues long. Germline loops: CDR1 MDHEN, CDR2 SYDVKM. The CDR3 reads CASSSPSSYEQYF. The CDR3 nucleotides are TGTGCCAGCAGCTCTCCTTCTTCCTACGAGCAGTACTTC.

V and J are TRBV9 and TRBJ2-1, with 7 bases that match TRBD1. The germline gives CDR1 SGDLS, CDR2 YYNGEE. The J segment lost 9 bases and the V segment lost 2 bases, leaving 11 bases of the junction unmatched. The CDR3 covers 15 residues. The CDR3 DNA follows: TGTGCCAGCAGCGTCCAAGGACAGGTTGGCGGTGAGCAGTTCTTC. This codes for CASSVQGQVGGEQFF.

V gene TRBV15 combines with J gene TRBJ2-3; tentative D call: TRBD2 (6 bases). V dropped 0 bases and J dropped 4 bases, with 17 bases sitting between them. This CDR3 is 17 amino acids long. CDR1 is LNHNV and CDR2 is YYDKDF in the germline V gene (reference sequence). CDR3 coding DNA: TGTGCCACCAGCAGAGAAGTTGGGCGCGGGAACGCAGATACGCAGTATTTT. Translated: CATSREVGRGNADTQYF.

The chain combines TRBV19 with TRBJ1-2; D possibly corresponds to TRBD1 (5 bases). The V and J ends lost 6 bases and 0 bases respectively, with 17 bases between them. Per germline, CDR1 LNHDA and CDR2 SQIVND (reference sequence). This CDR3 contains 16 residues. Here the CDR3 reads CASSHLAQEPNYGYTF. The CDR3 DNA sequence: TGTGCCAGTAGCCATCTCGCACAGGAGCCTAACTATGGCTACACCTTC.